A single sample is the source of the 2 T cell receptor beta chains below, sequenced in a study of T cell clones after liver transplantation. Only in-frame clones appear in the TCRdb table, and some are missing; sequencing was by immunoSEQ multiplex PCR. The table records about 20,000 clones, 78% of them present only once. Source: CD8+ T cells from blood, taken approximately 54 months after liver transplant. These receptors all stem from a human patient who received a liver transplant. Certain T cells may be donor cells from the graft.

V and J are TRBV19 and TRBJ2-3; D possibly matches TRBD1 or TRBD2 (6 bases each). The V and J ends lost 6 bases and 3 bases respectively, with 10 bases between them. Germline V gives CDR1 LNHDA, CDR2 SQIVND (reference sequence). The CDR3 covers 13 residues. As DNA, the CDR3 is TGTGCCAGTAGAGGGGGGTGGACAGATACGCAGTATTTT. This gives the protein CASRGGWTDTQYF.

This chain links TRBV7-8 with TRBJ2-3; 7 bases are shared with TRBD1. V lost 1 base to trimming and J lost 1 base; unmatched junction nucleotides: 8. CDR1 is SGHVS, CDR2 FQNEAQ, per germline. The CDR3 runs to 17 residues. The CDR3 sequence: CASSLVRGNPRTDTQYF. The CDR3, as DNA: TGTGCCAGCAGCTTAGTCAGGGGGAACCCACGCACAGATACGCAGTATTTT.